This TCR beta chain was recorded in a study of blood T cell repertoires in COVID-19. Study details: Both acute and convalescent COVID-19 samples were obtained from the United States, Italy and Spain. PBMCs, B-cell-depleted T cells, or T cells provided the cDNA or gDNA that made up the material.

Authors' analysis steps: For nucleated cells, counts were estimated from reference gene primer amplification. Method: immunoSEQ multiplex PCR; TCRdb's copy keeps in-frame clones and lacks some. V, J and clone size derive from that table, while D and trimming were established from the DNA sequence. The table records about 250,000 clones, about 68% of them present only once. Trimming pared 8 bases from V and 4 bases from J, leaving 11 bases between. The germline V gene encodes CDR1 MNHEY and CDR2 SVGAGI. The CDR3 totals 12 residues. The sequenced material came from peripheral blood. The source is a woman over 75 with acute or convalescent COVID-19. J is TRBJ1-2 and V is TRBV6-5, with TRBD1 as a possible D gene (6 bases). The CDR3 sequence is CASVGTPYGYTF. DNA for the CDR3: TGTGCCAGCGTTGGGACACCCTATGGCTACACCTTC.